These T cell receptor beta chains were read from a single sample in a study of shared clonotypes between healthy human individuals. This table comes from immunoSEQ multiplex PCR, and its TCRdb copy is limited to in-frame clones, with some not included. Of over 2 million clones listed, less than 95% were seen once; the top ten hold around 1.1%. The sample consisted of naive CD8+ T cells sorted from blood. The origin of the receptors is a man in his late teens or twenties in good health. CDR3s include the opening cysteine and the closing phenylalanine or tryptophan.

CDR3 protein	V gene	J gene
CASSIPREMDEQFF	TRBV19	TRBJ2-1
CASGLWGSSYGYTF	TRBV12-5	TRBJ1-2
CASSQEGSATYEQYF	TRBV4-3	TRBJ2-7
CASSVPGEETDTQYF	TRBV4-1	TRBJ2-3
CASSIGPSYEQYF	TRBV19	TRBJ2-7
CAISEEGYDEQYF	TRBV10-3	TRBJ2-7
CASSPGLAGVYEQFF	TRBV9	TRBJ2-1
CASSQPYSGGGNEQFF	TRBV4-3	TRBJ2-1
CSVEDWREAPQGADTQYF	TRBV29-1	TRBJ2-3
CASSFPSATNEKLFF	TRBV5-8	TRBJ1-4
CASSPGFEQYF	TRBV27	TRBJ2-7
CASSLGNGPNQPQHF	TRBV7-6	TRBJ1-5
CASSVDGVGDTQYF	TRBV9	TRBJ2-3
CASSQDSVSTNEKLFF	TRBV4-3	TRBJ1-4
CASSLAGGAEAFF	TRBV7-6	TRBJ1-1
CASSVNSGGYNEQFF	TRBV13	TRBJ2-1
CASSPDRGNYEQYF	TRBV5-8	TRBJ2-7
CASRWTGAATEAFF	TRBV5-1	TRBJ1-1
CASSDRDSRWAEAFF	TRBV5-6	TRBJ1-1
CASSLDRGKTEAFF	TRBV11-1	TRBJ1-1
CASSYRGFTGELFF	TRBV6-5	TRBJ2-2
CASSLDGNYGYTF	TRBV27	TRBJ1-2
CASSGGPWQESSYEQYF	TRBV27	TRBJ2-7
CASSRDQGYEQYF	TRBV5-6	TRBJ2-7
CASSLWTGMETQYF	TRBV7-8	TRBJ2-5
CASSPTGIYGYTF	TRBV7-9	TRBJ1-2
CASSQNRNNEQFF	TRBV4-1	TRBJ2-1
CASAPDSGTGYEQYF	TRBV27	TRBJ2-7
CASSPTMPSYEQYF	TRBV6-6	TRBJ2-7
CASSQDQNQPQHF	TRBV4-3	TRBJ1-5
CASSWGHPMGAEAFF	TRBV27	TRBJ1-1
CASTNRVTNEQFF	TRBV19	TRBJ2-1
CASSLGRDLEQYF	TRBV5-4	TRBJ2-7
CASSQEGRLSTDTQYF	TRBV4-1	TRBJ2-3
CASSLQGASKETQYF	TRBV5-4	TRBJ2-5
CASSTDRMEETQYF	TRBV5-1	TRBJ2-5
CATSEGGVGIQYF	TRBV2	TRBJ2-4
CASRPRQGDGEKLFF	TRBV4-1	TRBJ1-4
CASLRGGSYNEQFF	TRBV25-1	TRBJ2-1
CASSFYSTTGELFF	TRBV5-1	TRBJ2-2
CASSPERRDSYEQYF	TRBV18	TRBJ2-7
CASSLSPGWNQPQHF	TRBV28	TRBJ1-5
CASSLTSLNEQYF	TRBV5-1	TRBJ2-7